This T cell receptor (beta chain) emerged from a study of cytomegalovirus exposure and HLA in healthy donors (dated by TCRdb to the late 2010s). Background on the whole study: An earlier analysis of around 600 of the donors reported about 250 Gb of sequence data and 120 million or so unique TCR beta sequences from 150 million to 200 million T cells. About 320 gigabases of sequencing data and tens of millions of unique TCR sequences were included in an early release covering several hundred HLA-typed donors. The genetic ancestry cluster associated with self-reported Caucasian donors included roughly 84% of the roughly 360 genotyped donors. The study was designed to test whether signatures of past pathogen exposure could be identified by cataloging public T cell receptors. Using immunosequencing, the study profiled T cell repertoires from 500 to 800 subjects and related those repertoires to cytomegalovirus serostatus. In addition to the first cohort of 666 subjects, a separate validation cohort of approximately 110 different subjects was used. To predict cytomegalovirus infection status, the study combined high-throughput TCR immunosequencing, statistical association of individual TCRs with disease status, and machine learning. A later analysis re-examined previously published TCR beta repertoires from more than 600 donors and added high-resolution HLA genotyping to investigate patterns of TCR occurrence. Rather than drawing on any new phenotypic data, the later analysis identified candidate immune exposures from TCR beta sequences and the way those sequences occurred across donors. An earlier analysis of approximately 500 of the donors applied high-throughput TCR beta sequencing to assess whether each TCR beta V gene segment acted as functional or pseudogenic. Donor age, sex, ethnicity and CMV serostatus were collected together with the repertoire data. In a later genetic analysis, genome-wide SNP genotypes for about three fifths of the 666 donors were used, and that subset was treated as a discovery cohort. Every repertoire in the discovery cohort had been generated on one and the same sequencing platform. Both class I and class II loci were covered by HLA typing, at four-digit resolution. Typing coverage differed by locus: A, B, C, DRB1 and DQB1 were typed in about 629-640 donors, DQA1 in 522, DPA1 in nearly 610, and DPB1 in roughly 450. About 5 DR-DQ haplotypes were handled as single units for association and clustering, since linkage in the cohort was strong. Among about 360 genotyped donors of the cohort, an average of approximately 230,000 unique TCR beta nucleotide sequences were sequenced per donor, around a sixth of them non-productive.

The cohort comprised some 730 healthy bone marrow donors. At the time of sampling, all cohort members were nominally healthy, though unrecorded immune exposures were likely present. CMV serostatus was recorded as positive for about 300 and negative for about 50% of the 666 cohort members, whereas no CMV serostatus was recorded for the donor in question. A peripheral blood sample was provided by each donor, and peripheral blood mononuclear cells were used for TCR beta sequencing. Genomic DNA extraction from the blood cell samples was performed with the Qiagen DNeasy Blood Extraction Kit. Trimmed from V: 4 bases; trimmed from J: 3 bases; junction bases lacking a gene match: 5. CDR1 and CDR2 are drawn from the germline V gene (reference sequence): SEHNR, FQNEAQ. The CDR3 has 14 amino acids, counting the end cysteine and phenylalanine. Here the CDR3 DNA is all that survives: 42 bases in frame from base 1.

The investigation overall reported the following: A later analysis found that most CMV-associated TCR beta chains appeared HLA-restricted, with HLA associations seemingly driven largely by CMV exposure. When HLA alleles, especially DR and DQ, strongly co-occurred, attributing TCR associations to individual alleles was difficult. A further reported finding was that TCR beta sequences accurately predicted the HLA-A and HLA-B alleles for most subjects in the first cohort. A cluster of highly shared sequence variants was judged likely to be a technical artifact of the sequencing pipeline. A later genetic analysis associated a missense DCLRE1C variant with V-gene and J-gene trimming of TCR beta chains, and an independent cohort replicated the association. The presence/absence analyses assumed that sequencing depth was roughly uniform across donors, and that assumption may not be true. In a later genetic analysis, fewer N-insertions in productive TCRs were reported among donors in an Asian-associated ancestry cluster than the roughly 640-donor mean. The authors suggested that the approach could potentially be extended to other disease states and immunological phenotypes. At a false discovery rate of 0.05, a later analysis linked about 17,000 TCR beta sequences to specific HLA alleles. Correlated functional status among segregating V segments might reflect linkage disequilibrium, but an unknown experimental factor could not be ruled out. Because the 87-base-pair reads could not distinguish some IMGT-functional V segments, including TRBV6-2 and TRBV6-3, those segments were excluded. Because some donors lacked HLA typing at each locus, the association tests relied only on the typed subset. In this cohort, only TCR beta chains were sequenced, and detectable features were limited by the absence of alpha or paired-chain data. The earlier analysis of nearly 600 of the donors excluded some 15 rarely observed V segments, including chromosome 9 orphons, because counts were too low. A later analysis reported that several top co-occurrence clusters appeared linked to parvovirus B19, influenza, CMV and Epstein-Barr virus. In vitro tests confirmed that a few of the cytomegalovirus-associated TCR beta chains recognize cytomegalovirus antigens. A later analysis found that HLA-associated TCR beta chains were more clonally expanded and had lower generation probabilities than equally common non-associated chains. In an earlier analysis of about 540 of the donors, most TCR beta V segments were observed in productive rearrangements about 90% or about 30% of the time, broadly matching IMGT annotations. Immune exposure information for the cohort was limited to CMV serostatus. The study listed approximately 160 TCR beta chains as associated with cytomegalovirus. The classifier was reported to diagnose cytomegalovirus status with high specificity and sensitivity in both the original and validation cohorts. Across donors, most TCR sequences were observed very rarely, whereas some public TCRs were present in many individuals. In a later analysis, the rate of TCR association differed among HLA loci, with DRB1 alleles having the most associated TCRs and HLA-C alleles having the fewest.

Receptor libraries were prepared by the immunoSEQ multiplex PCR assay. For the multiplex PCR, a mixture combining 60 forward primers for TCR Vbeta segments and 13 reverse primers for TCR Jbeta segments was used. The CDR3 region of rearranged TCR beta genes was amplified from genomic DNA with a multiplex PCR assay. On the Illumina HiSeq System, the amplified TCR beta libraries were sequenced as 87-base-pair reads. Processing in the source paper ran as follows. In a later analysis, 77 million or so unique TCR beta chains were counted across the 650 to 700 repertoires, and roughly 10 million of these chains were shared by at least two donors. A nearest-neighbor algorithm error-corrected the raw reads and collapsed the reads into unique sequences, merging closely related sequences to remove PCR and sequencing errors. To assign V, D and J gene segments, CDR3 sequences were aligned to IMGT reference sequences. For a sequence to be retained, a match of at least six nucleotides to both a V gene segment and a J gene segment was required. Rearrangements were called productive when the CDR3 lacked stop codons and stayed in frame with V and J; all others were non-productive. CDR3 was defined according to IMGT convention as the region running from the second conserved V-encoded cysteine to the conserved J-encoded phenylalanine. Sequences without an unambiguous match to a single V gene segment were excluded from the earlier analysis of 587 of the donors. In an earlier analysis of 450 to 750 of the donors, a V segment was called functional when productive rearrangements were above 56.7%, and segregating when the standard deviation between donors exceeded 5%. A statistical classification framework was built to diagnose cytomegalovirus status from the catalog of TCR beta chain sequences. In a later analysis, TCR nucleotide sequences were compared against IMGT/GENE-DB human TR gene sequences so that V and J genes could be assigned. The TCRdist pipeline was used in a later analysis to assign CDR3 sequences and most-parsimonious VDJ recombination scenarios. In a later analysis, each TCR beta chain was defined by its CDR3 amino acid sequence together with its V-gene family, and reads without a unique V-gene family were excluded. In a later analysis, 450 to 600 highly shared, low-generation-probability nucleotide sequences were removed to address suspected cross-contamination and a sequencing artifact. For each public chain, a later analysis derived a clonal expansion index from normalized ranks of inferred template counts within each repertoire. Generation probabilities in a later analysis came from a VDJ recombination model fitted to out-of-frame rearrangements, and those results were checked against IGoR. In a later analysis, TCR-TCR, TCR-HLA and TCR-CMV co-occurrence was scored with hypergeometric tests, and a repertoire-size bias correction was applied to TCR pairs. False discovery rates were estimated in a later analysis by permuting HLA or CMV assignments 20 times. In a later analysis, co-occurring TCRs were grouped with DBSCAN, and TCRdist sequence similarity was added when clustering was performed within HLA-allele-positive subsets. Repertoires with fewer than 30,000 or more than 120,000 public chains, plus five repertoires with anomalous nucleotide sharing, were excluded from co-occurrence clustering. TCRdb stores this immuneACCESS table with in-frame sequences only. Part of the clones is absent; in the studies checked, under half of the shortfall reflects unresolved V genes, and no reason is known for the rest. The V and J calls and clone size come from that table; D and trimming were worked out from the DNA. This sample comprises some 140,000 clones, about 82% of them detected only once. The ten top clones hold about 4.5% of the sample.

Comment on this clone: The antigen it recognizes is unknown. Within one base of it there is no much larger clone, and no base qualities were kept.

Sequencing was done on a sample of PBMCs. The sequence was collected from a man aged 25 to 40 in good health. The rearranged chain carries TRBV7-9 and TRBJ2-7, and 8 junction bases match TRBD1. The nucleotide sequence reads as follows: TGTGCCAGCAGCTGGACAGGGCTGGGCTACGAGCAGTACTTC. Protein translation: CASSWTGLGYEQYF.